Presented here are 2 T cell receptor beta chains from one specimen sequenced in a study of response to subunit inactivated influenza vaccine listed by TCRdb under 2018. Library construction relied on RT-PCR. The sample was run on an Illumina HiSeq 2500. TCRdb cleaned the public reads at Q25 with fastp, built clones with MiXCR and kept in-frame beta chains. One record per CDR3 amino acid sequence lists the most common genes and DNA. The sample records about 700,000 distinct CDR3 sequences, less than 15% of which are singletons. 7.6% of the sample lies in the top ten. Sequencing was performed on PBMCs from blood, taken less than 15 days before vaccination. The receptor set was obtained from a man in his fifties who received an inactivated influenza vaccine. Donor details come from another sample of the same person, matched by shared clones.

This clonotype was recorded a few times. The CDR3: CSVARSGGEQFF. CDR3 nucleotides: TGCAGCGTTGCTAGGAGTGGCGGTGAGCAGTTCTTC. The chain couples TRBV29-1 to TRBJ2-1, with D hard to call. Germline assignment: CDR1 SQVTM and CDR2 ANQGSEA. The V end was cut by 4 bases, the J end by 9 bases, with 13 bases between. The CDR3 is 12 residues long.

The rearrangement links TRBV20-1 to TRBJ1-2; the match to TRBD1 covers 7 bases. The CDR3 is made up of 17 amino acids. The V gene's germline CDR1 is DFQATT and CDR2 SNEGSKA (reference sequence). J gave up 8 bases and V 2 bases, and 20 bases lay outside the gene matches. The CDR3 DNA reads TGCAGTGCTAGAAGGAACCGGCGGGACAGAGACCTTGGAGGCTACACCTTC. Translated, it gives CSARRNRRDRDLGGYTF.